Sequencing of this T cell receptor (beta chain) was carried out in a study of cytomegalovirus exposure and HLA in healthy donors. Findings and limits, study-wide: Upon later analysis, HLA-associated TCR beta chains proved more clonally expanded than other, equally common chains. Under in vitro conditions, three CMV-associated chains were confirmed as specific for CMV antigens. A missense variant in DCLRE1C was later tied to TCR beta V- and J-gene trimming. Later, an analysis found that common viral pathogens appeared to be linked with several of the most significant clusters.

This clone was counted once. Its antigen is unidentified. The PCR used 60 Vbeta and 13 Jbeta primers. TCRdb's copy holds only in-frame clones and misses some; the assay was immunoSEQ multiplex PCR. The table lists roughly 100,000 clones, roughly 80% of them singletons. The CDR3 covers 14 residues. Trimming removed 6 bases from V and 1 base from J, with 12 bases in between. Germline-derived CDR1 and CDR2 are MNHEY and SVGAGI. The chain uses TRBV6-5 and TRBJ1-1, with D perhaps TRBD1 (6 bases). The material sequenced was PBMCs. The receptor comes from a man in his 60s in good health and CMV-seronegative. The CDR3 nucleotides are TGTGCCAGCAGACCCGGACAGTCGAACACTGAAGCTTTCTTT. The encoded protein is CASRPGQSNTEAFF.